This passage covers 5 T cell receptor beta chains from one sample sequenced in a study of T-cell memory formation after mild COVID-19 (dated by TCRdb to the early 2020s). The library was generated by 5' RACE. Sequencing took place on an Illumina NovaSeq 6000. In TCRdb, the public reads were trimmed at Q25 with fastp and aligned with MiXCR, with productive beta chains retained. CDR3 protein sequences are deduplicated, and each keeps its most common genes and DNA. Counted in this sample were 210,000 or so distinct CDR3 sequences; around 18% of them appeared once. In total, the top ten clones hold roughly 2.3% of the sample. Sequencing was performed on PBMCs or a T cell subset sorted from them (not recorded which). The receptor source for this set is an adult woman who had mild COVID-19 (a few samples of this study predate the infection). The sample titles of this study are shuffled in the database, so cell type and time point are left out; the donor was told from shared clones.

Only a few counts were recorded for this clonotype. This sequence joins TRBV7-9 and TRBJ2-5; weak D call: TRBD2 (5 bases). The ends were cut back, 5 bases at V and 1 base at J, with 11 bases in the middle. Germline CDR1 reads SEHNR; CDR2 reads FQNEAQ (reference sequence). The CDR3 is made up of 14 amino acids. CDR3 in DNA: TGTGCCAGCAGCCTCCGGGATGCCCAAGAGACCCAGTACTTC. Translation gives CASSLRDAQETQYF.

This clonotype was seen a handful of times. J is TRBJ2-7 and V is TRBV20-1, with 8 bases that match TRBD1. The trim removed 5 bases at V and 1 base at J, leaving 4 bases unmatched. CDR3 size: 13 residues. Germline V lookup: CDR1 DFQATT, CDR2 SNEGSKA (reference sequence). This CDR3 reads CSARTGLSYEQYF. The DNA for the CDR3 is TGCAGTGCTCGGACAGGGCTGTCCTACGAGCAGTACTTC.

The J gene is TRBJ2-7, the V gene TRBV11-2; D perhaps matches TRBD1 (7 bases). Trimming shortened V by 5 bases and J by 3 bases, and 14 bases separated the two germline ends. The CDR3 has 14 residues. Germline CDR1 and CDR2: SGHAT and FQNNGV. CDR3 in DNA: TGTGCCAGCAGCCCTCAGGGGGGACTCTACGAGCAGTACTTC. Translation gives CASSPQGGLYEQYF.

This clonotype was detected a few times. V gene TRBV10-3 combines with J gene TRBJ1-1, with 9 bases aligning to TRBD1. V lost 5 bases, J lost 4 bases, and 2 bases stayed unmatched. Germline lookup yields CDR1 ENHRY and CDR2 SYGVKD. The CDR3 consists of 13 residues. The CDR3 reads CAISLGQGTEAFF. As DNA, the CDR3 is TGTGCCATCAGTTTGGGACAGGGCACTGAAGCTTTCTTT.

This clonotype was seen more than once but under ten times. The rearrangement links TRBV28 to TRBJ2-7, with D maybe TRBD2 (6 bases). The CDR3 has 15 amino acids. Trimming cost V 1 base and J 0 bases, with 10 bases left between them. Per germline, CDR1 MDHEN and CDR2 SYDVKM. CDR3 loop: CASSLSGLSSYEQYF. In DNA form, the CDR3 reads TGTGCCAGCAGTTTATCGGGACTCAGCTCCTACGAGCAGTACTTC.